This record looks at one TCR beta chain sequence and its context. The ends were cut back, 0 bases at V and 4 bases at J, with 6 bases in the middle. This CDR3 is built from 12 residues. Germline CDR1 is GTSNPN and CDR2 is SVGIG (reference sequence). These data originate in a study of a mutant IDH1 vaccine in newly diagnosed glioma. Study details: Patients arrived already treated with radiotherapy, temozolomide, or both, most having had both.

Time point noted: baseline, week 1 (first vaccination visit). Noted treatment: pre-vaccination baseline after standard-of-care therapy. In every donor, the tumor was a new WHO grade 3 or 4 IDH1-mutant, ATRX-lost astrocytoma. Data came from immunoSEQ multiplex PCR; TCRdb stores just in-frame clones and leaves some out. Of around 100,000 clones in the sample, about 80% are singletons; the top ten hold 5.3%. The rearrangement joins TRBV30 to TRBJ1-2; D uncertain. The sequencing here drew on PBMCs, taken from a glioma patient treated with radiotherapy, temozolomide or both. This clonotype was obtained from a man aged 35-49 years with glioma. Some clones in this sample may be carry-over from other donors' samples. CDR3 nucleotides: TGTGCCTGGAGTGTTAATGCCTATGGCTACACCTTC. It specifies CAWSVNAYGYTF. The whole variable domain, filled in from reference TRBV30 and TRBJ1-2, reads SQTIHQWPATLVQPVGSPLSLECTVEGTSNPNLYWYRQAAGRGLQLLFYSVGIGQISSEVPQNLSASRPQDRQFILSSKKLLLSDSGFYLCAWSVNAYGYTFGSGTRLTVV.